The source of this T cell receptor beta chain is a study of T cell responses to AZD1222 COVID-19 vaccine. The overall study: Some second doses came at about 4 weeks and others at about 12 weeks; these were pooled.

Findings and limits, study-wide: Seropositivity was recorded at baseline in only six AZD1222 recipients. Donors in the cohort were predominantly white British and more often female, and clonal diversity was possibly underestimated. Spike-wide coverage was observed for vaccine-associated CD4 TCRs, with dominant responses at 160-218 and 743-854.

TCRdb's table, derived via immunoSEQ multiplex PCR, lists solely in-frame clones and lacks some. Of over 150,000 clones listed, 75% to 90% are singletons. This CDR3 spans 14 amino acids. The V segment lost 2 bases and the J segment 0 bases; nucleotides outside the gene matches: 1. Germline loops: CDR1 SGHRS, CDR2 YFSETQ. For this clone: Its specificity is unknown.

The chain joins TRBV5-1 to TRBJ2-7; 8 bases are shared with TRBD2. This TCR came from an adult in good health. Source: peripheral blood, taken on day 0 of AZD1222 vaccination. The CDR3 sequence is CASSLAGDSYEQYF. In DNA, the CDR3 is TGCGCCAGCAGCTTAGCGGGGGACTCCTACGAGCAGTACTTC.